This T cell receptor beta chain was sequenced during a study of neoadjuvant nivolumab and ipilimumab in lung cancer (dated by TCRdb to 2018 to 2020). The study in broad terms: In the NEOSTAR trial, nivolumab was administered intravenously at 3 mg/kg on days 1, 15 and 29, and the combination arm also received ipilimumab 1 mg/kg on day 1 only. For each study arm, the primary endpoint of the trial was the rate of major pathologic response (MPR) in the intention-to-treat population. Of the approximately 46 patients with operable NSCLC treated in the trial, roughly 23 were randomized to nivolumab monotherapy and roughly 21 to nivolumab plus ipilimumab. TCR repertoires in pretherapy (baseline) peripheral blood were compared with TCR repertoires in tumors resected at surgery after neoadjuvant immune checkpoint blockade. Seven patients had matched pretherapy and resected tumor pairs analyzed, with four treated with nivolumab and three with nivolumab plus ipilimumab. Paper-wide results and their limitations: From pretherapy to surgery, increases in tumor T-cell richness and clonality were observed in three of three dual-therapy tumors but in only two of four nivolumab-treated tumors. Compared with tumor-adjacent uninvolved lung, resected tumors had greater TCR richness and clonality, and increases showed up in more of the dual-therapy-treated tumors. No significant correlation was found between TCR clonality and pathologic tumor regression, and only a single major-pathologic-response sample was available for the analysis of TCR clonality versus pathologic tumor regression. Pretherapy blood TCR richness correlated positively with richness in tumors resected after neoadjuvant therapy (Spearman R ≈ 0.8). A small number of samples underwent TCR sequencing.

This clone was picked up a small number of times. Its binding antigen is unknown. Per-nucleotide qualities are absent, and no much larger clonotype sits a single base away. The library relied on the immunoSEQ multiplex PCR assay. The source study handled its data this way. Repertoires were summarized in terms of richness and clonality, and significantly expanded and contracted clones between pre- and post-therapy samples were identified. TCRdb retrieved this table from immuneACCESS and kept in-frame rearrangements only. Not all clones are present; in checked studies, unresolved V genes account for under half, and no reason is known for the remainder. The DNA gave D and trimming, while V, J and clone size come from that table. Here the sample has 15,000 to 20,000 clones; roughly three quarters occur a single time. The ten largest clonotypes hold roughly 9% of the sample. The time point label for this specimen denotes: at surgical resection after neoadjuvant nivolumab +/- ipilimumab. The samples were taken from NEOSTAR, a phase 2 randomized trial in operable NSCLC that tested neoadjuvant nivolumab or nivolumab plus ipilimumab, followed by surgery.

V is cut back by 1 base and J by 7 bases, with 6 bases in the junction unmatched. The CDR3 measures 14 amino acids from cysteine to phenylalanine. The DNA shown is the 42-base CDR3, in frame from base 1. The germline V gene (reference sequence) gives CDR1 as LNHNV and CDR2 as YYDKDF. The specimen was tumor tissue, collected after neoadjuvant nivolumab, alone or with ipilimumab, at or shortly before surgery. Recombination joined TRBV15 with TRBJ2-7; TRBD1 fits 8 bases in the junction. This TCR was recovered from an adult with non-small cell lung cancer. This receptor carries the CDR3 CATSRGQGAREQYF. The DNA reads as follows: TGTGCCACCAGCAGAGGGCAGGGGGCTAGAGAGCAGTACTTC.